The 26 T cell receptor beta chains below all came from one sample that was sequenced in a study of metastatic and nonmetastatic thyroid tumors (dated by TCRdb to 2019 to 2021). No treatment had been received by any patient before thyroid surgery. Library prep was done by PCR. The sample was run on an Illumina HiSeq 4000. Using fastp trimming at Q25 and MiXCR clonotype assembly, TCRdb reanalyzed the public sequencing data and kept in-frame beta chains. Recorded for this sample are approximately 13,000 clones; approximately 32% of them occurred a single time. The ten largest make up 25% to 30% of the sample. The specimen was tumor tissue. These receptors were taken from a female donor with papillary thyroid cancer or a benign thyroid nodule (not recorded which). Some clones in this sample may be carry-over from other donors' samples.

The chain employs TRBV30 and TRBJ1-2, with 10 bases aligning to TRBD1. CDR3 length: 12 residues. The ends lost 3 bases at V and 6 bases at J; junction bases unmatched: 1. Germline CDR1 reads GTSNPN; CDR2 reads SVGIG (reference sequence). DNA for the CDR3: TGTGCCTGGAGGACAGGGGGCAATGGCTACACCTTC. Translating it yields CAWRTGGNGYTF.

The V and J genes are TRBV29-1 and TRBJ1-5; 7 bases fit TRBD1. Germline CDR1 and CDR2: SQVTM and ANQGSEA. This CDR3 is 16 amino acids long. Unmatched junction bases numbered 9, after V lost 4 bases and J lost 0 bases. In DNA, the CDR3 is TGCAGCGTTGGACCCATCAGGGGGAGTAGCAATCAGCCCCAGCATTTT. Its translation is CSVGPIRGSSNQPQHF.

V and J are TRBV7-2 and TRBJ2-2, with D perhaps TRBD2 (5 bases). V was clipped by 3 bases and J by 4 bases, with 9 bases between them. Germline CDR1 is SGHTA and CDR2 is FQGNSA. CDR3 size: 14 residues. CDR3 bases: TGTGCCAGCAGCTTCGGGGTCCTCACCGGGGAGCTGTTTTTT. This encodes CASSFGVLTGELFF.

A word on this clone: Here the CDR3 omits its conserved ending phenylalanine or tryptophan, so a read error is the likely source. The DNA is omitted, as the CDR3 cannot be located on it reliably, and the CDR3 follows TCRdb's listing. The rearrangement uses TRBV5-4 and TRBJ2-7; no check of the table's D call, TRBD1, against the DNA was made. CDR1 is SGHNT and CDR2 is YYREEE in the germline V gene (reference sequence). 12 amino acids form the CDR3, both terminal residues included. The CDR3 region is CASRLGGDEKYL.

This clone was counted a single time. The CDR3 bases are TGCAGTGCCAGCGGAGGAGGGGACGAGCAGTACTTC. Translating it yields CSASGGGDEQYF. The chain uses TRBV20-1 and TRBJ2-7; D might be TRBD2 (6 bases). Looked up from germline, CDR1 is DFQATT and CDR2 is SNEGSKA (reference sequence). V lost 6 bases and J 5 bases, leaving 14 bases between the germline ends. This CDR3 region has 12 residues.

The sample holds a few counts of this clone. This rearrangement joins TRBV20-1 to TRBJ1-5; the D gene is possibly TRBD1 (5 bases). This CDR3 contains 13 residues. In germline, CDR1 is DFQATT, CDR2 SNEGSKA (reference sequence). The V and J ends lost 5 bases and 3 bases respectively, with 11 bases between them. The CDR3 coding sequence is TGCAGTGCTGTCAGGGAGGCCAATCAGCCCCAGCATTTT. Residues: CSAVREANQPQHF.

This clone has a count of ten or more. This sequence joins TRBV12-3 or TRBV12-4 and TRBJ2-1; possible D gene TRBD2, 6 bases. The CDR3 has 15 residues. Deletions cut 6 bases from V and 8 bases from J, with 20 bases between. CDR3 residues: CASSPGLAILHEQFF. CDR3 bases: TGTGCCAGCAGCCCGGGACTGGCCATTCTCCATGAGCAGTTCTTC.

CDR3 nucleotide sequence: TGTGCCAGCACCAGGGGCGGAGGGTCCCGGCAGCAGTACTTC. Translated: CASTRGGGSRQQYF. V is TRBV25-1 and J is TRBJ2-7; possibly TRBD1 or TRBD2 for D (6 bases each). The CDR3 contains 14 residues. With 7 bases removed from V and 8 bases from J, the gap between germline ends came to 21 bases. The germline V gene has CDR1 MGHDK and CDR2 SYGVNS.

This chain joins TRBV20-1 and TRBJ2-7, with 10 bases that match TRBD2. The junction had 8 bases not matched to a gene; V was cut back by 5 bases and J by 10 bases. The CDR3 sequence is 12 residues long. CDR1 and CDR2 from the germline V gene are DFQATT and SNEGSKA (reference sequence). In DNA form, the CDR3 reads TGCAGTGCTCCGACTAGCGGGCGGTATCAGTACTTC. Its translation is CSAPTSGRYQYF.

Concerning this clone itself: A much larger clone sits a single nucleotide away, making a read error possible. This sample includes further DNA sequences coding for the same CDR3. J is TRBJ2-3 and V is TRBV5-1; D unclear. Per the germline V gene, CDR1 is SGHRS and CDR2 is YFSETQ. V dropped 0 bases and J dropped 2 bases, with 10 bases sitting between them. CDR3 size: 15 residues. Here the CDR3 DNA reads TGCGCCAGCAGCTTGGGCCCCTCGGCCACAGATACGCAGTATTTT. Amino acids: CASSLGPSATDTQYF.

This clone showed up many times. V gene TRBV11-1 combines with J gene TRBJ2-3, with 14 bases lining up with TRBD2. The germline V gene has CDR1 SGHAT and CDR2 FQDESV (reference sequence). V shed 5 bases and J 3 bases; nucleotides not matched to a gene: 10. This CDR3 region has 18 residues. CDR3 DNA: TGTGCCAGCAGCGCCGGGACTAGCGGGAGTTTCCCTACAGATACGCAGTATTTT. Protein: CASSAGTSGSFPTDTQYF.

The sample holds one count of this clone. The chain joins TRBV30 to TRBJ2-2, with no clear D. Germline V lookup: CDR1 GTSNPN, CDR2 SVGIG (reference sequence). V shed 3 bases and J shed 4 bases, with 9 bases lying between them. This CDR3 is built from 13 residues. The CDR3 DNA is TGTGCCTGGAGAGGCCCGGGCACCGGGGAGCTGTTTTTT. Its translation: CAWRGPGTGELFF.

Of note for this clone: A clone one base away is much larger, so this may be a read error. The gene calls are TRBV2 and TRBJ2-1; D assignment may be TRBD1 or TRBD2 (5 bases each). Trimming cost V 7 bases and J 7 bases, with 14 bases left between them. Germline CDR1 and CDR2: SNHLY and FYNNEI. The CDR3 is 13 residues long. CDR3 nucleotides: TGTGCCAGCATTTCGGGACCCGCGAATGAGCAGTTCTTC. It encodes CASISGPANEQFF. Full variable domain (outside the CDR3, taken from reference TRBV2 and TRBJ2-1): EPEVTQTPSHQVTQMGQEVILRCVPISNHLYFYWYRQILGQKVEFLVSFYNNEISEKSEIFDDQFSVERPDGSNFTLKIRSTKLEDSAMYFCASISGPANEQFFGPGTRLTVL.

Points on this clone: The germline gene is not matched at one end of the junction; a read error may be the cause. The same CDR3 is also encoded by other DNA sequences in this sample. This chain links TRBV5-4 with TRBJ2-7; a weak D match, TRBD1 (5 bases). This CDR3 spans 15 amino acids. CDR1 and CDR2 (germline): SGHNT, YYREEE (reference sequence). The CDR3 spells CASSLTGSYNYEQYF. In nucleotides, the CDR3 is TGCGCCAGCAGCTTAACAGGTTCCTATAACTACGAGCAGTACTTC.

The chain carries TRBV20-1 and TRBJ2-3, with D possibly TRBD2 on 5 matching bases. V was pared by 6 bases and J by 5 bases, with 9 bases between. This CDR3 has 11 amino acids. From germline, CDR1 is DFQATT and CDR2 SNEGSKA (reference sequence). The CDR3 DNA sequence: TGCAGTGCCCCTACTAGAGATACGCAGTATTTT. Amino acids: CSAPTRDTQYF.

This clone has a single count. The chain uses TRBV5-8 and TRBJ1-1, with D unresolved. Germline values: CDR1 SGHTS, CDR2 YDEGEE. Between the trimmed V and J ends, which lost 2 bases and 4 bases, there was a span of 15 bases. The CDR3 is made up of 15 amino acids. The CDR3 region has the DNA TGTGCCAGCAGCTTCGGACTTCGCAGACCCACTGAAGCTTTCTTT. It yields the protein CASSFGLRRPTEAFF.

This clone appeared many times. CDR3 sequence reads: CASGLEGGGTQYF. CDR3 DNA: TGTGCTAGTGGTTTGGAGGGGGGGGGGACCCAGTACTTC. V is TRBV12-5 and J is TRBJ2-5, with D perhaps TRBD2 (7 bases). Deletions cut 1 base from V and 7 bases from J, with 10 bases between. The CDR3 runs to 13 residues. The germline gives CDR1 LGHNT, CDR2 FRNRAP.

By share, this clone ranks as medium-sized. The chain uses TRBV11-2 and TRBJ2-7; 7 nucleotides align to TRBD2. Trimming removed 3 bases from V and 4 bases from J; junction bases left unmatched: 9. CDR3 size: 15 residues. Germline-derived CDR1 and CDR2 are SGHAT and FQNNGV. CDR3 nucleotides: TGTGCCAGCAGCTTTAAGGCGGGAGAACCATACGAGCAGTACTTC. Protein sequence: CASSFKAGEPYEQYF.

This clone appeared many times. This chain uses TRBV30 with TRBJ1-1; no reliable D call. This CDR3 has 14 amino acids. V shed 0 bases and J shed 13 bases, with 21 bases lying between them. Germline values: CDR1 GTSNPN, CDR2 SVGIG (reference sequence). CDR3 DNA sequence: TGTGCCTGGAGTGTAGCCCTAGGTGGCGATAATGATTTCTTT. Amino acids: CAWSVALGGDNDFF.

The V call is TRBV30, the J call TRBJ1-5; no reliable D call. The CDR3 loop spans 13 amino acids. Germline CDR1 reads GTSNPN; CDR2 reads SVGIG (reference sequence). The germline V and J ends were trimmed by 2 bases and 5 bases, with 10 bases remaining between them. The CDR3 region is CAWSSNSDQPQHF. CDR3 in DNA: TGTGCCTGGAGTTCGAACAGCGATCAGCCCCAGCATTTT.

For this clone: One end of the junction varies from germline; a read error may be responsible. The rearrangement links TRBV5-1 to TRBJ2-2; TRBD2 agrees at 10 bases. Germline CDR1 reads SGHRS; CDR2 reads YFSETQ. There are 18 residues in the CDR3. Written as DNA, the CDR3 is TGCGCCAGCAGCTTGGCTCTGCTAGCGGGAGCTGGCACCGGCGAGCTGTTTTTT. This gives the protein CASSLALLAGAGTGELFF.

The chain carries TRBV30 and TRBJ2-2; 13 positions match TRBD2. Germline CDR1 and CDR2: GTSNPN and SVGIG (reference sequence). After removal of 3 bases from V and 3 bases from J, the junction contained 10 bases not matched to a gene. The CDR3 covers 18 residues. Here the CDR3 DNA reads TGTGCCTGGAGGATAACTAGCGGGAGGGCTTTGGACACCGGGGAGCTGTTTTTT. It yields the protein CAWRITSGRALDTGELFF.

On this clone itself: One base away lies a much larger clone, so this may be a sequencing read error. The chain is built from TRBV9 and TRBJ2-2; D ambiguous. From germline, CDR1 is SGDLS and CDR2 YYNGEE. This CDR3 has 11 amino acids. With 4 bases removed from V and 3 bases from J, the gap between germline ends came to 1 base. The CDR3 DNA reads TGTGCCAGCAGCTACACCGGGGAGCTGTTTTTT. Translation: CASSYTGELFF.

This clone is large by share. CDR3 bases: TGTGCCACCAGTGATTCTGGACTAGCGGGAGGGGGAACTAGCACAGATACGCAGTATTTT. Its protein product is CATSDSGLAGGGTSTDTQYF. The chain links TRBV24-1 to TRBJ2-3, with 15 nucleotides matching TRBD2. Trimming at V came to 2 bases and at J to 0 bases, leaving 8 bases not matched to a gene. This CDR3 contains 20 residues. Germline V lookup: CDR1 KGHDR, CDR2 SFDVKD.

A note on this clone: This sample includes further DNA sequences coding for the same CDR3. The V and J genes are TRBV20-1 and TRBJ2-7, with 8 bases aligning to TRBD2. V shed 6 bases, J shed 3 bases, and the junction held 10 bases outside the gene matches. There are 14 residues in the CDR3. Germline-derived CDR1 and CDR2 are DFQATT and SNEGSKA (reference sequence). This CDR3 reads CSARTGTSDYEQYF. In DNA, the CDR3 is TGCAGTGCCCGTACCGGGACTAGTGACTACGAGCAGTACTTC.

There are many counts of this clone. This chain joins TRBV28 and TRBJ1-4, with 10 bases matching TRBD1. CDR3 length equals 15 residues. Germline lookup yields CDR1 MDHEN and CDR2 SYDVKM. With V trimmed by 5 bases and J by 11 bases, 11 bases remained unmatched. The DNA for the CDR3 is TGTGCCAGCAGTGACCCCGGGACAGGGGATGGGAAACTGTTTTTT. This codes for CASSDPGTGDGKLFF.